Included here is one TCR beta chain sequence, with context. Trimming took 5 bases from V and 0 from J, leaving 14 bases between them. This CDR3 has 16 residues. This specimen comes from a study of spatial heterogeneity in lung cancer. As for time point: sample taken at primary tumor resection. The input material, whole RNA from tumor, nontumor lung or frozen PBMC, was sequenced unsorted. TCRdb called the 5' RACE reads again in MiXCR, with one record for every CDR3 protein. Seen here are around 60,000 distinct CDR3 sequences, approximately 8.9% observed once, and the top ten hold approximately 16%. The source material was PBMCs, sampled at surgery. J is TRBJ2-1 and V is TRBV12-3 or TRBV12-4; maybe TRBD1 (6 bases). This receptor was taken from a female donor with early-stage non-small cell lung cancer. The CDR3 here is CASSPLQGFSYNEQFF. Written as DNA, the CDR3 is TGTGCCAGCAGTCCCCTACAGGGATTCTCCTACAATGAGCAGTTCTTC.